Below are 14 T cell receptor beta chains sequenced from a single sample in a study of Graves' ophthalmopathy and Graves' hyperthyroidism. RNA transcripts were the source from which TCR beta CDR3 regions were amplified. HTBI primers were employed in first-round RT-PCR, then a second-round multiplex PCR followed. One entry per CDR3 protein, called by TCRdb with MiXCR from the multiplex PCR reads. The table has 350,000 to 400,000 distinct CDR3 sequences, about 16% seen once. What was sequenced was peripheral blood. The receptors stem from a woman aged 18-29 years with Graves' ophthalmopathy.

The table lists this clonotype with many counts. The chain has TRBV12-3 or TRBV12-4 and TRBJ2-7; a possible D gene is TRBD2 (5 bases). V lost 5 bases, J lost 6 bases, and 14 bases lay in between. The CDR3 length is 13 residues. This CDR3 reads CASSLRGGGEQYF. For the CDR3, the DNA is TGTGCCAGCAGTCTCCGAGGAGGTGGCGAGCAGTACTTC.

V is TRBV19 and J is TRBJ1-1; D is uncertain. Germline V gives CDR1 LNHDA, CDR2 SQIVND (reference sequence). The V end lost 3 bases, the J end lost 0 bases, and 14 bases lay between the germline ends. There are 16 residues in the CDR3. CDR3 loop: CASSIGRQLMNTEAFF. The CDR3 nucleotides read TGTGCCAGTAGTATCGGAAGGCAATTAATGAACACTGAAGCTTTCTTT.

V is TRBV6-1 and J is TRBJ1-1; TRBD1 aligns across 8 bases. Germline assignment: CDR1 MNHNS and CDR2 SASEGT. Germline trimming cut 6 bases from V and 5 bases from J; bases unmatched to any gene: 5. The CDR3 has 13 amino acids. The CDR3 loop is CASRPDRVTEAFF. The CDR3 DNA reads TGTGCCAGCAGACCGGACAGGGTTACTGAAGCTTTCTTT.

In its sample, this clonotype was seen many times. The chain employs TRBV7-2 and TRBJ1-5; 7 positions agree with TRBD1. CDR1 SGHTA and CDR2 FQGNSA come from the germline V gene. The V segment lost 1 base and the J segment 9 bases; nucleotides outside the gene matches: 6. The CDR3 spans 14 residues. DNA for the CDR3: TGTGCCAGCAGCTTAGGAGAGAGGACAGGGCCCCAGCATTTT. Protein: CASSLGERTGPQHF.

This clonotype has a count of ten or more. The chain employs TRBV7-2 and TRBJ2-6, with D unclear. This CDR3 has 15 residues. The germline CDR1 and CDR2 sequences are SGHTA and FQGNSA. V lost 5 bases, J lost 0 bases, and 8 bases lay in between. The CDR3 nucleotides are TGTGCCAGCAGCCCGGTTGCCTCTGGGGCCAACGTCCTGACTTTC. Amino acid sequence: CASSPVASGANVLTF.

The table lists this clonotype with many counts. The chain recombines TRBV3-1 with TRBJ2-5; the D is unclear. Between the trimmed V and J ends, which lost 8 bases and 8 bases, there was a span of 9 bases. The CDR3 is 10 amino acids. The germline V gene has CDR1 LGHDT and CDR2 YNNKEL (reference sequence). CDR3 sequence: CASGTATQYF. As DNA, the CDR3 is TGTGCCAGCGGAACCGCTACCCAGTACTTC.

This clonotype appeared many times. The chain is built from TRBV28 and TRBJ1-5; D is perhaps TRBD1 (5 bases). The CDR3 is made up of 16 amino acids. Between the trimmed V and J ends, which lost 6 bases and 5 bases, there was a span of 20 bases. Germline loops: CDR1 MDHEN, CDR2 SYDVKM. The CDR3 loop is CASSNLRGRQHQPQHF. Written as DNA, the CDR3 is TGTGCCAGCAGCAACCTCCGGGGCAGGCAGCATCAGCCCCAGCATTTT.

This clonotype was detected a few times. Since no conserved phenylalanine or tryptophan closes the CDR3, a read error is the likely cause. This sequence joins TRBV7-2 and TRBJ2-7; TRBD2 aligns across 7 bases. The CDR3 has 14 amino acids. Germline loops: CDR1 SGHTA, CDR2 FQGNSA. The CDR3 loop is CASSYSGYIYEQYS. The CDR3 DNA follows: TGCGCCAGCAGCTATAGCGGGTACATTTACGAGCAGTACTCC.

This clonotype was observed at least ten times. The J gene is TRBJ1-5, the V gene TRBV28, with 8 bases that match TRBD1. Germline CDR1 and CDR2: MDHEN and SYDVKM. The CDR3 runs 15 residues. V shed 4 bases, J shed 2 bases, and the junction held 4 bases outside the gene matches. The CDR3 loop reads CASSSPQGGNQPQHF. DNA for the CDR3: TGTGCCAGCAGTTCCCCACAGGGGGGCAATCAGCCCCAGCATTTT.

In its sample, this clonotype was seen many times. V and J are TRBV6-2 or TRBV6-3 and TRBJ2-7, with D unresolved. Germline assignment: CDR1 MNHEY and CDR2 SVGEGT. The V end lost 7 bases, the J end lost 4 bases, and 14 bases lay between the germline ends. This CDR3 spans 13 amino acids. In nucleotides, the CDR3 is TGTGCCAGCAACTACGGTGGATTTTACGAGCAGTACTTC. Translation gives CASNYGGFYEQYF.

This chain uses TRBV18 with TRBJ2-7; D possibly matches TRBD1 or TRBD2 (5 bases each). Germline loops: CDR1 KGHSH, CDR2 LQKENI. The CDR3 totals 18 residues. Trimming stripped 3 bases from V and 2 bases from J, with 23 bases between. The CDR3 DNA reads as TGTGCCAGCTCACCGAGGGCAAAAACAGGCACATCGGCCTACGAGCAGTACTTC. Translated: CASSPRAKTGTSAYEQYF.

This clonotype came up many times. V is TRBV12-3 or TRBV12-4 and J is TRBJ1-1; D unclear. This CDR3 contains 15 residues. The V end was cut by 1 base, the J end by 0 bases, with 9 bases between. As DNA, the CDR3 is TGTGCCAGCAGTTTAGGGGCAGGAATGAACACTGAAGCTTTCTTT. It is translated as CASSLGAGMNTEAFF.

This clonotype was counted many times. This chain connects TRBV20-1 to TRBJ1-5, with D possibly TRBD1 on 6 matching bases. The germline gives CDR1 DFQATT, CDR2 SNEGSKA (reference sequence). The CDR3 extends over 16 amino acids. V gave up 6 bases and J gave up 1 base, with 19 bases separating them. CDR3: CSARGGGGRSNQPQHF. The CDR3 DNA reads as TGCAGTGCGAGGGGCGGGGGCGGTCGGAGCAATCAGCCCCAGCATTTT.

This clonotype was found many times. The gene calls are TRBV6-5 and TRBJ1-3, with 7 bases fitting TRBD1. There are 14 residues in the CDR3. The junction had 6 bases not matched to a gene; V was cut back by 6 bases and J by 4 bases. CDR1 and CDR2 from the germline V gene are MNHEY and SVGAGI. The CDR3 sequence is CASSRGTGGNTIYF. CDR3 DNA: TGTGCCAGCAGCAGGGGGACGGGCGGAAACACCATATATTTT.